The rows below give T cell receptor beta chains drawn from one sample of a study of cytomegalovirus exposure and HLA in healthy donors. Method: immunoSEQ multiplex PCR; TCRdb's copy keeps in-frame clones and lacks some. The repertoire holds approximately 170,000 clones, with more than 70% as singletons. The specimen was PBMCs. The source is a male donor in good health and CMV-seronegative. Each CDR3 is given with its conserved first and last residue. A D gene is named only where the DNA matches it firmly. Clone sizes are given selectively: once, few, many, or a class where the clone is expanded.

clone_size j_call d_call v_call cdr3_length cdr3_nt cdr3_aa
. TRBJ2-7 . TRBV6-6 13 TGTGCCAGCAGGACAGGACGGTACTACGAGCAGTACTTC CASRTGRYYEQYF
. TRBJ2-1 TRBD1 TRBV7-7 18 TGTGCCAGCAGCTTAGGTATTGTTGGGGACAGGGACTACAATGAGCAGTTCTTC CASSLGIVGDRDYNEQFF
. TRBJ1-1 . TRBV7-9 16 TGTGCCAGCAGCCCCGGGGGTAGGGGAAAGAACACTGAAGCTTTCTTT CASSPGGRGKNTEAFF
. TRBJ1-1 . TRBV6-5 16 TGTGCCAGCAGTTACGGTACCCTAGGCGGGAACACTGAAGCTTTCTTT CASSYGTLGGNTEAFF
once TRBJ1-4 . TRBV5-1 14 TGCGCCAGCAGCTTGGCAGGGGCGGGTGAAAAACTGTTTTTT CASSLAGAGEKLFF
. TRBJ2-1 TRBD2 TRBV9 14 TGTGCCAGCAGTAGGACTAGTTCGTTCAATGAGCAGTTCTTC CASSRTSSFNEQFF
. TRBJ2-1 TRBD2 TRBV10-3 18 TGTGCCATCAGTGTTATGTTGCTGGGAGCGGGGGGGCAGGGTGAGCAGTTCTTC CAISVMLLGAGGQGEQFF
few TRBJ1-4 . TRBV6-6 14 TGTGCCAGCAGTTACGGAGCAACTAATGAAAAACTGTTTTTT CASSYGATNEKLFF
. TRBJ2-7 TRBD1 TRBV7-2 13 TGTGCCAGCAGACCGGGACAGGCCTACGAGCAGTACTTC CASRPGQAYEQYF
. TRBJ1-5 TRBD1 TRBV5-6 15 TGTGCCAGCAGCCCCTGGAGGGACAGGGCCCCACCCCAGCATTTT CASSPWRDRAPPQHF
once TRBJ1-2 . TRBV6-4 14 TGTGCCAGCAGAAATTCGGCGGTTAACTATGGCTACACCTTC CASRNSAVNYGYTF
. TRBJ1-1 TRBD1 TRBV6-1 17 TGTGCCAGCAGTGAACCCAACCCGGGACAGGGGGGCACTGAAGCTTTCTTT CASSEPNPGQGGTEAFF
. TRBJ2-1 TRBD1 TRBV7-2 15 TGTGCCAGCAGCTCCCTAGGGACAGAATACAATGAGCAGTTCTTC CASSSLGTEYNEQFF
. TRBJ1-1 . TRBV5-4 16 TGTGCCAGCAGCCCGCCAGGGGTTCTTTTGAACACTGAAGCTTTCTTT CASSPPGVLLNTEAFF
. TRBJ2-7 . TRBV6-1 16 TGTGCCAGCAGTGATTGGCGGACCGGGAAGTTCTACGAGCAGTACTTC CASSDWRTGKFYEQYF
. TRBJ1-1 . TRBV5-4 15 TGTGCCAGCAGCTTGGAGCGAAGTACAGGACCTAAAGCTTTCTTT CASSLERSTGPKAFF
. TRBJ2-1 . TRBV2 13 TGTGCCAGCAGTATGGACTCCCACAATGAGCAGTTCTTC CASSMDSHNEQFF
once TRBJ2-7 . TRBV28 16 TGTGCCAGCAGCTCCCCGGGGAGCGGAGCCCCCTACGAGCAGTACTTC CASSSPGSGAPYEQYF
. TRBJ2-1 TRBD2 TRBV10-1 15 TGCGCCAACAGTGACGGGCTAGCGGGTGTGGATGAGCAGTTCTTC CANSDGLAGVDEQFF
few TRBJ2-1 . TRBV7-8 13 TGTGCCAGCAGCTTAAGCGAGACGAGTTTACAGTTCTTC CASSLSETSLQFF
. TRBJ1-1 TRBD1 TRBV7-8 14 TGTGCCAGCAGCGCCCAGGACAGGGCCTCTGAAGCTTTCTTT CASSAQDRASEAFF
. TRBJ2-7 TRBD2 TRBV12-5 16 TGTGCTAGTGGTTTGGGGGGGACTAGCGGGATTTACGAGCAGTACTTC CASGLGGTSGIYEQYF
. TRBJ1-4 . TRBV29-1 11 TGCAGCGTCCTGGGCCGCGAAAAACTGTTTTTT CSVLGREKLFF
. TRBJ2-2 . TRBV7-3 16 TGTGCCAGCAGCTTACAGCGCCCCACGAACACCGGGGAGCTGTTTTTT CASSLQRPTNTGELFF
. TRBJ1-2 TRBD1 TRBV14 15 TGTGCCAGCAGCCATGGACAGGGGGCGGTTGCCGGCTACACCTTC CASSHGQGAVAGYTF
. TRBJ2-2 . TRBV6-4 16 TGTGCCAGCAGCCCCCTGGGGGCCGAGAACACCGGGGAGCTGTTTTTT CASSPLGAENTGELFF